This T cell receptor beta chain is drawn from a study of molecular identifiers for immune sequencing clone quantification (dated by TCRdb to 2016 to 2019). For the study in its entirety: For a replicate experiment, RNA from roughly 21,000 or 96,000 naive CD8 T cells was divided into five aliquots, of which four were sequenced. The study was a methods study using CD8 T cells to benchmark molecular-identifier clustering-based TCR repertoire sequencing (MIDCIRS) and TCR RNA copy counting.

This clonotype came up many times. Its antigen is still unknown. No per-base quality is available; no much larger clone lies one base away. Here is what the overall study found, with its caveats: The naive libraries included spiked-in Jurkat TCR RNA (10 copies' worth), and this Jurkat TCR RNA is not part of the donor repertoire. Clones above 20 RNA copies held over 99% of molecules in CMV-specific effector cells but under 1% in naive cells. Modeling indicated around 2.7 TCR RNA copies recovered per cell, compared with 7.5 to 10 by digital PCR, which implies a capture efficiency of around 31%. Highly expanded clone sizes could be underestimated because identical TCR molecules may share a barcode. Spiked-in Jurkat TCR RNA equivalent to a single cell was reported to be detectable even among 980,000 or so naive CD8 T cells. Without barcode sub-clustering, chimeric consensus sequences inflated TCR diversity; chimeras reached as high as 47%.

Libraries of naive CD8 T cells were generated from around 20,000 to 1,000,000 sorted cells, with 10%, 30% or 50% of the purified RNA used. Naive CD8 T cells were FACS-sorted as CD8+CD4-CCR7+CD45RA+ on a BD FACSAria II into RLT Plus buffer. Detection sensitivity was tested by spiking Jurkat RNA equal to roughly ten TCR copies' worth into samples containing roughly 19,000-1,100,000 naive CD8 T cells. Enrichment of CD8 T cells was done with RosetteSep CD8+ T Cell Enrichment Cocktail plus Ficoll-Paque, and ACK red cell lysis came afterward. The method was PCR. Sequencing instrument: Illumina HiSeq 4000. Bulk TCR libraries were prepared as previously described, using TCR primers listed in Table S5. The Qiagen AllPrep DNA/RNA kit was used to purify total RNA. Before analysis, reads from multiple sequencing runs of one library were combined. The paper's data handling went like this. Reads were retained only if an exact TCR constant sequence was present, and the retained reads were trimmed to 150 nt and grouped according to their 12-nt molecular barcodes. Reads in each barcode group were sub-clustered using a 15% Levenshtein threshold, and a quality-weighted consensus sequence was built for each RNA molecule. Non-functional sequences were filtered out, along with any lower-count sequence sitting one edit away from another sequence. Barcode sub-clusters with fewer than 20% of the maximum read count were removed, based on fitting two negative binomial distributions. TCRdb trimmed public reads at Q25 via fastp, called clones via MiXCR and kept in-frame beta chains. A single entry per CDR3 protein holds the most common genes and DNA from its merged rows. TCRdb assigned the V and J calls; the authors' analysis was not used. The sample table lists about 640,000 distinct CDR3 sequences, just under 20% of them with a count of one. The ten biggest clones cover approximately 0.9% of the sample.

The germline V gene (reference sequence) sets CDR1 to GTSNPN and CDR2 to SVGIG. V is pared back by 5 bases and J by 8 bases, with 14 bases lying between the germline termini. There are 12 amino acids in the CDR3, from cysteine to phenylalanine inclusive. Solely the CDR3 DNA is kept, with 36 bases framed from the first base. The receptor comes from a human donor in good health. Some libraries in this study had Jurkat cell RNA spiked in. The rearranged segments are TRBV30 and TRBJ2-3; the D segment could be TRBD1, given 6 matching bases. Sequenced: naive CD8+ T cells from blood, with Jurkat cell RNA spiked in. This specimen's cell subset or site label, interpreted: FACS-sorted CD8+CD4-CCR7+CD45RA+ naive T cells. The CDR3 here reads CAWRNRDTTQYF. DNA sequence: TGTGCCTGGCGGAACCGGGACACTACGCAGTATTTT.